This T cell receptor (beta chain) appears in the sequencing data of a study of cytomegalovirus exposure and HLA in healthy donors. In the case of this clone: Its specificity is unknown.

Broader study findings: An analysis done earlier found most TCR beta V segments productive about 90% or about 30% of the time. It was confirmed in vitro that a few of the CMV-associated chains were specific for CMV antigens. A later analysis linked a missense variant in DCLRE1C to the trimming of TCR beta V and J genes. The authors considered a cluster of highly shared sequence variants likely to be a sequencing artifact.

The PCR made use of 60 Vbeta and 13 Jbeta primers. Profiling relied on immunoSEQ multiplex PCR, and the TCRdb table lists in-frame clones only, not all of them. The sample shows 65,000 to 95,000 clones, and around 4.4% sits with its ten largest clones. J gave up 0 bases and V 5 bases, and 3 bases lay outside the gene matches. The germline CDR1 and CDR2 sequences are MNHNY and SVGAGI (reference sequence). This CDR3 contains 14 residues. V usage is TRBV6-6 and J usage is TRBJ1-1; 7 nucleotides match TRBD1. The clonotype comes from a man aged 25 to 40 in good health and CMV-seronegative. The sample comprised PBMCs. This chain's CDR3 is CASSPQGMNTEAFF. The CDR3 nucleotides are TGTGCCAGCAGTCCACAGGGGATGAACACTGAAGCTTTCTTT.